Presented here are 21 T cell receptor beta chains from one specimen sequenced in a study of cytomegalovirus exposure and HLA in healthy donors. The PCR employed 60 Vbeta primers together with 13 Jbeta primers. Some clones are missing from TCRdb's copy, which holds only in-frame ones; the method was immunoSEQ multiplex PCR. The sample lists 100,000 or so clones, around 75% occurring once. Sequencing was carried out using PBMCs. All receptors derive from a man aged 40-49 years in good health and CMV-seronegative.

The chain links TRBV20-1 to TRBJ1-1, with D hard to call. This CDR3 spans 11 amino acids. V lost 7 bases and J 10 bases, leaving 16 bases between the germline ends. CDR1 DFQATT and CDR2 SNEGSKA come from the germline V gene (reference sequence). The CDR3 DNA follows: TGCAGTGAGCAGCTGGGGAGTGGAGCTTTCTTT. This encodes CSEQLGSGAFF.

This clone was observed a handful of times. The rearrangement joins TRBV14 to TRBJ1-2; D may be TRBD1 (6 bases). Germline CDR1 is SGHDN and CDR2 is FVKESK. This CDR3 spans 14 amino acids. With 1 base removed from V and 7 bases from J, the gap between germline ends came to 13 bases. The CDR3 sequence is CASSQVGRGAGYTF. The CDR3 DNA follows: TGTGCCAGCAGCCAAGTTGGCAGGGGAGCTGGCTACACCTTC.

In its sample, this clone was seen a few times. This chain links TRBV30 with TRBJ2-7, with 9 bases that match TRBD2. V shed 3 bases, J shed 0 bases, and the junction held 6 bases outside the gene matches. This CDR3 region has 15 residues. Germline lookup yields CDR1 GTSNPN and CDR2 SVGIG (reference sequence). In DNA form, the CDR3 reads TGTGCCTGGAGCGATGGTAGCGGGAGCTCCTACGAGCAGTACTTC. Its protein is CAWSDGSGSSYEQYF.

The genes are TRBV5-1 and TRBJ1-1, with a possible D match to TRBD1 (6 bases). This CDR3 is 15 amino acids long. Germline CDR1 and CDR2: SGHRS and YFSETQ. Deletions cut 6 bases from V and 6 bases from J, with 21 bases between. In nucleotides, the CDR3 is TGCGCCAGCACCCATCAAGGCGGGGGCAAACCTGAAGCTTTCTTT. Protein product: CASTHQGGGKPEAFF.

The chain is built from TRBV19 and TRBJ2-2, with TRBD1 matching 8 bases. Per germline, CDR1 LNHDA and CDR2 SQIVND (reference sequence). V was clipped by 1 base and J by 7 bases; unmatched bases: 2. The CDR3 spans 14 residues. DNA for the CDR3: TGTGCCAGTAGTATAGGGACAGGGTTCGGGGAGCTGTTTTTT. This codes for CASSIGTGFGELFF.

This chain connects TRBV5-1 to TRBJ1-4, with D possibly matching TRBD1 (6 bases). V lost 4 bases, J lost 8 bases, and 18 bases lay in between. The CDR3 is 15 residues long. Germline CDR1 reads SGHRS; CDR2 reads YFSETQ. CDR3 amino acids: CASSGGAGAEEKLFF. The CDR3 DNA follows: TGCGCCAGCAGCGGGGGGGCGGGGGCTGAGGAAAAACTGTTTTTT.

In this sample, this clone turned up once. The chain carries TRBV29-1 and TRBJ2-2; D uncertain. V was shortened by 7 bases and J by 2 bases, with 17 bases between the two germline ends. Per the germline V gene, CDR1 is SQVTM and CDR2 is ANQGSEA. The CDR3 is 15 amino acids. The CDR3 DNA reads TGCAGCGCTGCTTATTCGGGTCCTAACACCGGGGAGCTGTTTTTT. This encodes CSAAYSGPNTGELFF.

This sequence joins TRBV11-3 and TRBJ1-5; D might be TRBD1 (5 bases). This CDR3 has 14 amino acids. Germline V gene sequence: CDR1 SGHNT, CDR2 YENEEA. Trimming shortened V by 5 bases and J by 4 bases, and 12 bases separated the two germline ends. The CDR3 loop reads CASSPGGFNQPQHF. For the CDR3, the DNA is TGTGCCAGCAGCCCGGGGGGTTTTAATCAGCCCCAGCATTTT.

The J gene is TRBJ1-5, the V gene TRBV18; D unclear. V lost 4 bases and J 4 bases, leaving 11 bases between the germline ends. CDR1 is KGHSH and CDR2 is LQKENI in the germline V gene. The CDR3 is made up of 14 amino acids. The CDR3 DNA reads TGTGCCAGCTCACAAGCGGAGAGTAATCAGCCCCAGCATTTT. Translating it yields CASSQAESNQPQHF.

The CDR3 reads CASSSALAGGYEQYF. The CDR3 DNA reads TGTGCCAGCAGCTCAGCTCTAGCGGGAGGGTACGAGCAGTACTTC. V gene TRBV7-8 combines with J gene TRBJ2-7; 12 bases fit TRBD2. Germline lookup yields CDR1 SGHVS and CDR2 FQNEAQ. V was clipped by 4 bases and J by 4 bases; unmatched bases: 5. The CDR3 length is 15 residues.

The chain employs TRBV5-6 and TRBJ2-1, with 12 bases fitting TRBD2. V gave up 0 bases and J gave up 6 bases; unmatched junction bases: 4. Germline CDR1 SGHDT, CDR2 YYEEEE. This CDR3 is 16 amino acids long. The CDR3 DNA follows: TGTGCCAGCAGCTTGGGACTAGCGGGAGCTAGCAATGAGCAGTTCTTC. Its translation is CASSLGLAGASNEQFF.

This sequence joins TRBV6-5 and TRBJ1-2; the D gene is possibly TRBD1 (6 bases). Deletions cut 6 bases from V and 5 bases from J, with 19 bases between. CDR1 MNHEY and CDR2 SVGAGI come from the germline V gene. The CDR3 sequence is 15 residues long. The CDR3 DNA reads as TGTGCCAGCAGAACACCCGGACAGAGTTCTTATGGCTACACCTTC. Translated: CASRTPGQSSYGYTF.

The rearrangement links TRBV27 to TRBJ1-1, with D perhaps matching TRBD1 (5 bases). Per the germline V gene, CDR1 is MNHEY and CDR2 is SMNVEV (reference sequence). Trimming removed 6 bases at V and 0 bases at J, with 11 bases between. The CDR3 contains 14 residues. CDR3 nucleotides: TGTGCCAGCAGGGGGGAGGTTATGAACACTGAAGCTTTCTTT. Its protein product is CASRGEVMNTEAFF.

V gene TRBV7-9 combines with J gene TRBJ1-1; D is ambiguous. The CDR3 is 16 residues long. Trimming pared 2 bases from V and 1 base from J, leaving 14 bases between. Per germline, CDR1 SEHNR and CDR2 FQNEAQ (reference sequence). DNA for the CDR3: TGTGCCAGCAGCTTACCCGGACTCCGACAGAACACTGAAGCTTTCTTT. Its translation is CASSLPGLRQNTEAFF.

The count of this clone is one. For the CDR3, the DNA is TGTGCCAGCAGCTTTGTAGCGGGGAGCACAGATACGCAGTATTTT. Protein product: CASSFVAGSTDTQYF. This chain uses TRBV7-9 with TRBJ2-3, with 8 bases fitting TRBD2. CDR3 size: 15 residues. The V gene end was trimmed by 3 bases and the J gene end by 0 bases; junction bases not matched to a gene: 2. The germline CDR1 and CDR2 sequences are SEHNR and FQNEAQ (reference sequence).

This sequence joins TRBV5-1 and TRBJ1-2; 7 nucleotides align to TRBD1. Trimming removed 0 bases from V and 4 bases from J; junction bases left unmatched: 6. This CDR3 spans 15 amino acids. Germline-derived CDR1 and CDR2 are SGHRS and YFSETQ. The CDR3 DNA reads TGCGCCAGCAGCTTGGATTACAGGGGCTCCTATGGCTACACCTTC. It encodes CASSLDYRGSYGYTF.

V gene TRBV4-3 combines with J gene TRBJ1-5; the D is unclear. V shed 2 bases and J shed 0 bases, with 8 bases lying between them. The CDR3 is made up of 15 amino acids. Looked up from germline, CDR1 is LGHNA and CDR2 is YSLEER. The CDR3 is CASSQSGYSNQPQHF. CDR3 coding DNA: TGCGCCAGCAGCCAATCCGGGTATAGCAATCAGCCCCAGCATTTT.

V usage is TRBV6-6 and J usage is TRBJ1-1, with a possible D match to TRBD1 (6 bases). Germline-derived CDR1 and CDR2 are MNHNY and SVGAGI (reference sequence). CDR3 length equals 13 residues. V was clipped by 7 bases and J by 4 bases, with 13 bases between them. The CDR3 here is CASIQQGGTEAFF. The CDR3, as DNA: TGTGCCAGCATCCAACAGGGTGGCACTGAAGCTTTCTTT.

This rearrangement joins TRBV30 to TRBJ2-1; TRBD2 matches at 8 bases. Per the germline V gene, CDR1 is GTSNPN and CDR2 is SVGIG (reference sequence). The ends lost 0 bases at V and 14 bases at J; junction bases unmatched: 6. There are 12 residues in the CDR3. The CDR3 nucleotides read TGTGCCTGGAGTGTAGCTAGCGGGCCAAAGTTCTTC. As protein: CAWSVASGPKFF.

The chain employs TRBV4-2 and TRBJ2-1, with 7 bases matching TRBD2. The CDR3 is 15 residues long. Germline V gene data show CDR1 as LGHNA and CDR2 as YNFKEQ. V was pared by 8 bases and J by 1 base, with 8 bases of the junction left unmatched. The DNA of the CDR3 is TGTGCCAGCCTTCGACCGGGGGGATCCTACAATGAGCAGTTCTTC. Translating gives CASLRPGGSYNEQFF.

The CDR3 DNA reads as TGCGCCAGCAGGTCAGGGAACACCGGGGAGCTGTTTTTT. It encodes CASRSGNTGELFF. The rearrangement joins TRBV10-1 to TRBJ2-2; the D is unclear. Germline V gene lookup returns CDR1 WNHNN and CDR2 SYGVQD (reference sequence). Trimming left V 6 bases short and J 1 base short, with 6 bases between. The CDR3 loop spans 13 amino acids.